This T cell receptor (beta chain) was retrieved from a study of Graves' ophthalmopathy and Graves' hyperthyroidism. Investigators amplified TCR beta CDR3 regions from RNA transcripts. First-round RT-PCR relied on HTBI primers, and a second-round multiplex PCR came next. MiXCR, applied by TCRdb to the multiplex PCR reads, yields one record per CDR3 protein. The table shows 1 million to 1.3 million distinct CDR3 sequences, with approximately 35% occurring only once. Germline V CDR1 and CDR2: SGHDT, YYEEEE. Trimming left V 1 base short and J 2 bases short, with 13 bases between. The CDR3 spans 17 residues. As diagnostic evidence, clinical symptoms, serum thyroxine, TRAb, thyroid ultrasound and orbital computed tomography were relied upon.

The sequenced material came from peripheral blood or thyroid tissue (not recorded which). This chain links TRBV5-6 with TRBJ2-6; no firm D call. The source of this sequence is an adult man with Graves' hyperthyroidism. The CDR3 spells CASSLPASLAGANVLTF. The CDR3 DNA reads TGTGCCAGCAGCTTGCCTGCGAGTTTGGCTGGGGCCAACGTCCTGACTTTC.